The 31 T cell receptor beta chains presented below share a single source sample, sequenced in a study of cytomegalovirus exposure and HLA in healthy donors. It was with 60 Vbeta and 13 Jbeta primers that the PCR ran. Generated by immunoSEQ multiplex PCR, the TCRdb table keeps only in-frame clones and is missing some. The sample has tens of thousands of clones; 75% to 80% are singletons. The specimen sequenced was PBMCs. Source of these receptors: a man aged 18 to 30 in good health and CMV-seropositive.

The chain couples TRBV30 to TRBJ1-6; possible D gene TRBD1, 6 bases. V was trimmed by 3 bases and J by 8 bases, leaving 11 bases between them. CDR3 length equals 13 residues. Germline CDR1 is GTSNPN and CDR2 is SVGIG (reference sequence). This CDR3 reads CAWRGGEHSPLHF. The CDR3 DNA reads TGTGCCTGGAGAGGGGGGGAGCATTCACCCCTCCACTTT.

The chain joins TRBV10-3 to TRBJ2-5; TRBD2 aligns across 8 bases. Germline CDR1 and CDR2: ENHRY and SYGVKD. The CDR3 is made up of 17 amino acids. V trimming: 0 bases; J trimming: 2 bases; junction bases outside the gene matches: 8. CDR3: CAISESRVVAGQETQYF. The CDR3 region has the DNA TGTGCCATCAGTGAGTCGAGGGTAGTAGCGGGGCAAGAGACCCAGTACTTC.

The chain is built from TRBV30 and TRBJ2-1; perhaps TRBD2 as D (5 bases). The CDR3 has 14 amino acids. Trimming cost V 0 bases and J 8 bases, with 14 bases left between them. Germline loops: CDR1 GTSNPN, CDR2 SVGIG (reference sequence). The CDR3 is CAWSVRRGLDEQFF. The CDR3, as DNA: TGTGCCTGGAGTGTACGTCGAGGGTTGGATGAGCAGTTCTTC.

This clone was counted between two and nine times. V is TRBV6-1 and J is TRBJ2-6, with a weak D call TRBD1 (5 bases). Germline CDR1 and CDR2: MNHNS and SASEGT. The CDR3 spans 13 residues. The ends were cut back, 6 bases at V and 2 bases at J, with 5 bases in the middle. The CDR3 reads CASRGAGANVLTF. The CDR3 region has the DNA TGTGCCAGCAGAGGGGCTGGGGCCAACGTCCTGACTTTC.

The genes are TRBV6-5 and TRBJ2-7; 9 bases are a match to TRBD1. The V gene end was trimmed by 4 bases and the J gene end by 12 bases; junction bases not matched to a gene: 10. The germline V gene has CDR1 MNHEY and CDR2 SVGAGI. There are 13 residues in the CDR3. The CDR3 DNA is TGTGCCAGCAGTTGGGGACAGGGTGACGGGATGTACTTC. This gives the protein CASSWGQGDGMYF.

This sequence joins TRBV5-8 and TRBJ2-6; D call uncertain. The CDR3 totals 16 residues. Trimming left V 2 bases short and J 0 bases short, with 9 bases between. Germline values: CDR1 SGHTS, CDR2 YDEGEE. This chain's CDR3 is CASSFKQISGANVLTF. The DNA of the CDR3 is TGTGCCAGCAGCTTTAAACAAATCTCTGGGGCCAACGTCCTGACTTTC. Drawing the rest from reference TRBV5-8 and TRBJ2-6, the complete variable domain is EAGVTQSPTHLIKTRGQQATLRCSPISGHTSVYWYQQALGLGLQFLLWYDEGEERNRGNFPPRFSGRQFPNYSSELNVNALELEDSALYLCASSFKQISGANVLTFGAGSRLTVL.

In its sample, this clone was seen a few times. The chain links TRBV6-5 to TRBJ2-5; unclear D gene. CDR3 length: 13 residues. The germline V gene encodes CDR1 MNHEY and CDR2 SVGAGI. Trimming pared 5 bases from V and 5 bases from J, leaving 12 bases between. CDR3 in DNA: TGTGCCAGCAGTCAGGCTCCACAGGAGACCCAGTACTTC. Protein: CASSQAPQETQYF.

This chain uses TRBV9 with TRBJ2-7; D is undetermined. The V gene's germline CDR1 is SGDLS and CDR2 YYNGEE. The CDR3 sequence is 14 residues long. Trimming left V 0 bases short and J 0 bases short, with 7 bases between. CDR3 in DNA: TGTGCCAGCAGCGTAGCCCCCCTCTCCTACGAGCAGTACTTC. This gives the protein CASSVAPLSYEQYF.

This chain joins TRBV9 and TRBJ1-2, with D tentatively TRBD1 (5 bases). This CDR3 spans 11 amino acids. Per the germline V gene, CDR1 is SGDLS and CDR2 is YYNGEE. V was trimmed by 3 bases and J by 8 bases, leaving 8 bases between them. The CDR3 nucleotides read TGTGCCAGCAGCGCTCGGGGGGGCTACACCTTC. This gives the protein CASSARGGYTF.

The chain links TRBV29-1 to TRBJ2-1; 9 positions agree with TRBD2. CDR3 size: 13 residues. In germline, CDR1 is SQVTM, CDR2 ANQGSEA. The V segment lost 7 bases and the J segment 0 bases; nucleotides outside the gene matches: 1. The CDR3 coding sequence is TGCAGCGGGCGGGGGGGCTCCTACAATGAGCAGTTCTTC. Its protein is CSGRGGSYNEQFF.

J is TRBJ2-5 and V is TRBV29-1; TRBD2 agrees at 8 bases. The CDR3 loop spans 13 amino acids. Germline V gives CDR1 SQVTM, CDR2 ANQGSEA. J gave up 5 bases and V 6 bases, and 8 bases lay outside the gene matches. CDR3 nucleotide sequence: TGCAGCGTAGCAAGCGGGAGTGGGGAGACCCAGTACTTC. This codes for CSVASGSGETQYF.

This chain links TRBV6-1 with TRBJ1-3; TRBD1 matches at 8 bases. The V gene's germline CDR1 is MNHNS and CDR2 SASEGT. J gave up 2 bases and V 5 bases, and 5 bases lay outside the gene matches. This CDR3 is built from 15 residues. CDR3 in DNA: TGTGCCAGCAGTAAGCAGGGGGCTCCTGGAAACACCATATATTTT. Translated: CASSKQGAPGNTIYF.

The V gene is TRBV5-1, the J gene TRBJ1-5; 9 bases match TRBD1. V gave up 4 bases and J gave up 9 bases; unmatched junction bases: 5. There are 13 residues in the CDR3. Germline V lookup: CDR1 SGHRS, CDR2 YFSETQ. For the CDR3, the DNA is TGCGCCAGCAGCACTGGGACAGGGTCGCCCCAGCATTTT. As protein: CASSTGTGSPQHF.

The V gene is TRBV9, the J gene TRBJ2-1; a possible D gene is TRBD1 (8 bases). Germline V gene lookup returns CDR1 SGDLS and CDR2 YYNGEE. The CDR3 is 12 residues long. The germline V and J ends were trimmed by 4 bases and 13 bases, with 15 bases remaining between them. CDR3 coding DNA: TGTGCCAGCAGCTCGGACAGGGAGGGTCAGTTCTTC. Residues: CASSSDREGQFF.

V and J are TRBV5-1 and TRBJ2-7; D remains unclear. CDR1 SGHRS and CDR2 YFSETQ come from the germline V gene. Trimming removed 4 bases at V and 4 bases at J, with 6 bases between. The CDR3 is 11 residues long. CDR3 protein: CASSPGYEQYF. CDR3 DNA: TGCGCCAGCAGCCCGGGTTACGAGCAGTACTTC.

The rearrangement joins TRBV5-4 to TRBJ1-1, with a weak D call TRBD1 (5 bases). The germline gives CDR1 SGHNT, CDR2 YYREEE (reference sequence). V gave up 6 bases and J gave up 6 bases, with 21 bases separating them. The CDR3 has 15 amino acids. The CDR3 loop reads CASTPRPDSPPEAFF. CDR3 bases: TGTGCCAGCACCCCTCGACCAGACAGCCCCCCTGAAGCTTTCTTT.

The chain links TRBV10-3 to TRBJ2-5; no reliable D call. The germline V gene encodes CDR1 ENHRY and CDR2 SYGVKD. The V and J ends lost 3 bases and 0 bases respectively, with 8 bases between them. The CDR3 spans 14 residues. The CDR3 protein is CAISDLGDQETQYF. For the CDR3, the DNA is TGTGCCATCAGTGATTTAGGAGACCAAGAGACCCAGTACTTC.

The chain recombines TRBV29-1 with TRBJ1-4; 7 bases map to TRBD1. Unmatched junction bases numbered 7, after V lost 1 base and J lost 8 bases. Germline loops: CDR1 SQVTM, CDR2 ANQGSEA. The CDR3 totals 14 residues. The CDR3 coding sequence is TGCAGCGTTGAAGGGTACAGGGGTCACGAAAAACTGTTTTTT. Translating it yields CSVEGYRGHEKLFF.

The CDR3 nucleotides are TGTGCCCTGGGGCGTCTGAACACTGAAGCTTTCTTT. It encodes CALGRLNTEAFF. The chain combines TRBV30 with TRBJ1-1; TRBD1 is a possible D gene (5 bases). The CDR3 loop spans 12 amino acids. The germline gives CDR1 GTSNPN, CDR2 SVGIG (reference sequence). The V and J ends lost 8 bases and 0 bases respectively, with 10 bases between them.

The rearrangement uses TRBV30 and TRBJ1-5, with D tentatively TRBD1 (6 bases). The CDR3 has 14 amino acids. Trimming cost V 4 bases and J 5 bases, with 15 bases left between them. Germline V gene sequence: CDR1 GTSNPN, CDR2 SVGIG (reference sequence). The CDR3 nucleotides read TGTGCCTGGAACTCCGGACAGCTCGATCAGCCCCAGCATTTT. Its protein is CAWNSGQLDQPQHF.

This clone was seen just once. The chain carries TRBV7-9 and TRBJ1-1; the D is unclear. CDR1 and CDR2 (germline): SEHNR, FQNEAQ (reference sequence). The CDR3 covers 12 residues. Trimming pared 5 bases from V and 4 bases from J, leaving 8 bases between. Here the CDR3 DNA reads TGTGCCAGCAGCCGGTCCCGCACTGAAGCTTTCTTT. Translation gives CASSRSRTEAFF.

The chain is built from TRBV10-3 and TRBJ1-1; D unresolved. V lost 6 bases and J 2 bases, leaving 7 bases between the germline ends. Germline V gives CDR1 ENHRY, CDR2 SYGVKD. CDR3 length: 12 residues. CDR3 nucleotides: TGTGCCATCAGCGGACTTAACACTGAAGCTTTCTTT. This encodes CAISGLNTEAFF.

The chain employs TRBV30 and TRBJ1-5, with a tentative D call TRBD1 (6 bases). Germline V gene lookup returns CDR1 GTSNPN and CDR2 SVGIG (reference sequence). The CDR3 totals 16 residues. Trimming removed 0 bases at V and 4 bases at J, with 16 bases between. The CDR3 region is CAWSVQGSALNQPQHF. For the CDR3, the DNA is TGTGCCTGGAGTGTACAGGGAAGCGCGCTGAATCAGCCCCAGCATTTT.

V gene TRBV5-1 combines with J gene TRBJ1-6, with 8 bases aligning to TRBD1. The CDR3 is made up of 16 amino acids. Trimming at V came to 3 bases and at J to 7 bases, leaving 9 bases not matched to a gene. Germline assignment: CDR1 SGHRS and CDR2 YFSETQ. In DNA form, the CDR3 reads TGCGCCAGCAGCTCCAACGGTGGGGACAGGAATTCACCCCTCCACTTT. This codes for CASSSNGGDRNSPLHF.

This CDR3 is CASSTQPIGGYTF. DNA for the CDR3: TGTGCCAGCAGCACCCAACCGATCGGGGGCTACACCTTC. This chain joins TRBV7-2 and TRBJ1-2; D remains unclear. Germline V CDR1 and CDR2: SGHTA, FQGNSA. V dropped 5 bases and J dropped 8 bases, with 15 bases sitting between them. The CDR3 covers 13 residues.

The rearrangement links TRBV30 to TRBJ2-7; 11 bases agree with TRBD2. Trimming cost V 2 bases and J 0 bases; bases outside gene matches: 6. CDR3 length: 16 amino acids. Germline CDR1 GTSNPN, CDR2 SVGIG (reference sequence). CDR3 protein: CAWSPGLAETSYEQYF. In DNA form, the CDR3 reads TGTGCCTGGAGTCCGGGACTAGCGGAGACCTCCTACGAGCAGTACTTC.

Concerning this clone: In this CDR3 the conserved last residue, phenylalanine or tryptophan, is missing, so a read error is likely. It is unclear where the CDR3 begins or ends on the DNA, so no DNA is shown, and the CDR3 is as TCRdb lists it. The chain recombines TRBV7-9 with TRBJ1-1; the table gives TRBD1 as D, unverified against the DNA. The CDR3 is 12 amino acids long, termini counted. Germline loops: CDR1 SEHNR, CDR2 FQNEAQ (reference sequence). CDR3 sequence reads: CASSLEGTRQEV.

The genes are TRBV5-4 and TRBJ2-3; TRBD2 is a possible D gene (6 bases). This CDR3 is built from 17 residues. CDR1 SGHNT and CDR2 YYREEE come from the germline V gene (reference sequence). The V gene lost 4 bases and the J gene lost 5 bases, with 23 bases spanning the gap. The CDR3 DNA is TGTGCCAGCAGCCCCGGGACTCGCCGGAAAGGGGTAGATACGCAGTATTTT. Amino acid sequence: CASSPGTRRKGVDTQYF.

The chain employs TRBV7-9 and TRBJ2-4, with D possibly being TRBD1 (5 bases). V shed 6 bases and J shed 0 bases, with 12 bases lying between them. The CDR3 has 15 amino acids. Per the germline V gene, CDR1 is SEHNR and CDR2 is FQNEAQ (reference sequence). The CDR3 DNA is TGTGCCAGCAGTAAACAAGGGGTAGCCAAAAACATTCAGTACTTC. Protein product: CASSKQGVAKNIQYF.

This clone was seen just once. The gene calls are TRBV6-5 and TRBJ1-5; D not resolved. The CDR3 is 14 residues long. Germline values: CDR1 MNHEY, CDR2 SVGAGI. With 2 bases removed from V and 4 bases from J, the gap between germline ends came to 9 bases. The CDR3 nucleotides are TGTGCCAGCAGTTACACAGAGATAAATCAGCCCCAGCATTTT. This encodes CASSYTEINQPQHF.

Concerning this clone itself: One end of the junction does not line up with germline, which may come from a read error. The rearrangement uses TRBV10-2 and TRBJ1-3; D gene uncertain. The CDR3 sequence is 12 residues long. Germline-derived CDR1 and CDR2 are WSHSY and SAAADI. In DNA, the CDR3 is TGCGCCAGCAGTGACCCCCCCAACGGCGGTGCTTTT. Translation: CASSDPPNGGAF.